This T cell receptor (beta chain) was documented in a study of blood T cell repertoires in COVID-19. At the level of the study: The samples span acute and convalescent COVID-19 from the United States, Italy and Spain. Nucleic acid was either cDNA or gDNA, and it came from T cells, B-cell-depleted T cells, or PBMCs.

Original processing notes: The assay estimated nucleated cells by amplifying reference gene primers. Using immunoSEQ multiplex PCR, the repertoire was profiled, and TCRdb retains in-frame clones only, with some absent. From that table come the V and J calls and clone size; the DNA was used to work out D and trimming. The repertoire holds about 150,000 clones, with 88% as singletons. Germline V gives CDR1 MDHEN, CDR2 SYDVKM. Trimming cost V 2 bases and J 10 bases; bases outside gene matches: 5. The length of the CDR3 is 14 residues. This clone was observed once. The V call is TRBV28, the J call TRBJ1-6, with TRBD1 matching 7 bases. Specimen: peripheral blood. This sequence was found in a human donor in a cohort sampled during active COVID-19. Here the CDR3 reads CASSLPTGRSPLHF. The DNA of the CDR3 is TGTGCCAGCAGTTTACCGACAGGGCGGTCACCCCTCCACTTT.